The clone carrying this TCR beta chain was counted many times. Antigen unknown. CDR3 and TCR beta VDJ profiling relied on a genomic DNA template. TCRdb ran MiXCR on the reads and lists one entry per CDR3 protein. The sample has approximately 190,000 distinct CDR3 sequences, over 60% seen once. The entry originates in a study of CD8+CD57+ T cells in acquired aplastic anemia. Study-level information: Roughly 3.2 ug was the average amount of DNA from sorted CD4+ and CD8+ cells.

Study outcomes and limitations: In CD8+ cells, Simpson's diversity showed no significant difference between patients and controls. Shared by patients and controls, 25 to 30 CD8+ CDR3s were abundant in patients.

This CDR3 is 18 amino acids long. Germline V gives CDR1 SEHNR, CDR2 FQNEAQ (reference sequence). V lost 4 bases to trimming and J lost 8 bases; unmatched junction nucleotides: 16. The receptor comes from a human donor with severe aplastic anemia or a healthy control (not recorded which). J is TRBJ2-1 and V is TRBV7-9, with TRBD1 matching over 11 bases. Sequencing was carried out using sorted CD4+, CD8+, or CD8+CD57+ T cells (not recorded which) from PBMCs. Here the CDR3 DNA reads TGTGCCAGCAGCTCGACCATTGGGACAGGGGGGATATTGGATGAGCAGTTCTTC. Translating it yields CASSSTIGTGGILDEQFF.